The entry below gives a single TCR beta chain sequence along with its context. Its antigen is undetermined. The data were taken from a study of blood T cells in healthy people across ages. Study-wide results and limits: Per million T cells, TCR beta diversity dropped about linearly as age rose.

The second PCR ran about 7 to 12 cycles with a sample-barcoded 5' primer and J-beta primers. TCRdb re-called the 5' RACE reads through MiXCR, storing one row per CDR3 protein. The sample records 1.6 million or so distinct CDR3 sequences, roughly 32% being singletons. Trimming cost V 0 bases and J 1 base, with 16 bases left between them. There are 17 residues in the CDR3. The germline gives CDR1 MGHRA, CDR2 YSYEKL. Sequenced: blood. The rearrangement joins TRBV4-1 to TRBJ2-7; no clear D gene. This receptor was identified in a woman aged 25-40 years in good health. This CDR3 is CASSQDQVIGTSYEQYF. CDR3 bases: TGCGCCAGCAGCCAAGATCAGGTCATCGGCACTTCCTACGAGCAGTACTTC.